Here is one T cell receptor beta chain with its context. What this receptor recognizes is not known. The sample holds no much larger clone one base away, and base qualities are not on file. Counted from cysteine to phenylalanine, this CDR3 has 12 amino acids. The only DNA kept is the CDR3, 36 bases in frame from the first base. V drops 5 bases and J drops 6 bases, leaving 11 bases in between. Sequences SNHLY (CDR1) and FYNNEI (CDR2) are obtained from the germline V gene. This sample is part of a study of blood T cell repertoires in COVID-19 (dated by TCRdb to 2018 to 2020). A note on the overall study: Samples from collaborators originated in the United States, Italy and Spain and spanned both the acute and convalescent phases of COVID-19. The prospective study material was composed of cDNA or gDNA derived from T cells, B-cell-depleted T cells, or PBMCs. Deeply sampled blood TCRbeta repertoires from subjects exposed to, actively infected with, or recovered from COVID-19 were included in the dataset. The repertoires were released in a freely available public database intended as a resource for research on the immune response to SARS-CoV-2. Samples were obtained from the ongoing ImmuneRACE study (first 160 participants) and from some 1,200 subjects provided by 6 global collaborators. Nearly every sample came with metadata listing a de-identified subject ID, COVID-19 status, age in years and sex. Where HLA class I and class II types were available, the types were taken from metadata supplied by the sample provider, not from assay-based typing.

Overall study results and their limits: How much clinical and demographic metadata was included differed by source and by participant, and the metadata was provided uncurated.

Each collaborating institution followed its own protocols to collect whole blood in K2EDTA tubes. For TCRbeta analysis, collaborator samples were shipped as frozen whole blood, as isolated PBMCs, or as DNA extracted from either sample type. TCRbeta CDR3 regions were amplified from genomic DNA using the immunoSEQ Assay, a bias-controlled multiplex PCR. On the study's bioinformatics: The number of nucleated cells in each sample was estimated by amplification of reference gene primers within the assay. To quantify the absolute abundance of each unique TCRbeta CDR3 rearrangement, sequence reads were collapsed and filtered. For each sample, productive Simpson clonality was calculated as the square root of Simpson's diversity index over productive rearrangements. This is the immuneACCESS table as TCRdb keeps it, with only in-frame sequences that have V and J called. A part of the clones is gone; compared with another copy, unresolved V genes explain less than half, and the rest is unexplained. The V and J calls and clone size come from that table; D and trimming were worked out from the DNA. The sample contains about 210,000 clones, more than 75% of them found a single time. Jointly, the top ten make up approximately 12% of the sample.

Sequences were obtained from peripheral blood. This sequence was found in a woman between 40 and 55 years old with acute or convalescent COVID-19. The rearrangement joined TRBV2 to TRBJ2-7; TRBD2 might be the D gene, on 5 matching bases. The DNA is as follows: TGTGCCAGCAGTCGGGAAGGTGGCGAGCAGTACTTC. Translated, this is CASSREGGEQYF.